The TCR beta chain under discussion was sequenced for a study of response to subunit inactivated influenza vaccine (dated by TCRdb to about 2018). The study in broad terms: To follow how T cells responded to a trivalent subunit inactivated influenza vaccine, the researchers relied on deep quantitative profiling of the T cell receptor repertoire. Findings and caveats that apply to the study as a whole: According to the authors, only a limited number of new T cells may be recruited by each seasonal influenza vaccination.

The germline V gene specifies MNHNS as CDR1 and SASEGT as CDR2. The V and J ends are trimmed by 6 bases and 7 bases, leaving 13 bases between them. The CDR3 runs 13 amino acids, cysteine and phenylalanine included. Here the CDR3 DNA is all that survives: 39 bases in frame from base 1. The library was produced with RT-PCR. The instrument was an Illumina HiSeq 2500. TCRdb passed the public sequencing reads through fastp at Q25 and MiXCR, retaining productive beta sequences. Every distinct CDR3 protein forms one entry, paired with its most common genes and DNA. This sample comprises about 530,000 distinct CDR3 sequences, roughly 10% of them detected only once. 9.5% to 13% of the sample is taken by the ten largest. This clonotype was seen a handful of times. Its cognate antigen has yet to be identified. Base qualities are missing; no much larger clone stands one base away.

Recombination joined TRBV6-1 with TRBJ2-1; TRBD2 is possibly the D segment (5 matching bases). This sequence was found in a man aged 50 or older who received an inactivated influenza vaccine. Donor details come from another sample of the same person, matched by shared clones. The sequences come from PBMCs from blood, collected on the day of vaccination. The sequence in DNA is TGTGCCAGCAGAGCCCCTACGGGAAATGAGCAGTTCTTC. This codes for CASRAPTGNEQFF.